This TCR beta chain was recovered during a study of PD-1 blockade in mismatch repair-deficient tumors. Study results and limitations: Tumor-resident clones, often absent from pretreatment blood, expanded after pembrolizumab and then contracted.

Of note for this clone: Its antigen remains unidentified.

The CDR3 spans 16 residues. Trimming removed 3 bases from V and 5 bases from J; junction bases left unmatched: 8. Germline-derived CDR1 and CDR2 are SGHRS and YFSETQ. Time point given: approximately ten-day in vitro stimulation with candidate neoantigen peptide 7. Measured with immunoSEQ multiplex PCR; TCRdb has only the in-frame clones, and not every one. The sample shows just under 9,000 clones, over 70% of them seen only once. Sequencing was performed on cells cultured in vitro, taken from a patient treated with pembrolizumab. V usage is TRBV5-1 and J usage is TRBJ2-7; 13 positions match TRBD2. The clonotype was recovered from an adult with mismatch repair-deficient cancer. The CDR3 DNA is TGCGCCAGCAGCTGGGGACTAGCGGGACCTCTAAACGAGCAGTACTTC. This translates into CASSWGLAGPLNEQYF.